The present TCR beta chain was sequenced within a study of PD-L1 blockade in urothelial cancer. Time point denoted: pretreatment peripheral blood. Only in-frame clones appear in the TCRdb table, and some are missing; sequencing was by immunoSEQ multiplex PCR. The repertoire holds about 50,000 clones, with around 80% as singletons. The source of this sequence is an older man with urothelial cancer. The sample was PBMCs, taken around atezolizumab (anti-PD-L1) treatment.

CDR3 sequence: CASSLSVQDYEQYF. The CDR3, as DNA: TGTGCCAGCAGCCTTAGCGTTCAGGACTACGAGCAGTACTTC. The rearrangement joins TRBV7-2 to TRBJ2-7; a possible D gene is TRBD2 (5 bases). Per the germline V gene, CDR1 is SGHTA and CDR2 is FQGNSA. The CDR3 runs 14 residues. V lost 5 bases to trimming and J lost 3 bases, with 14 bases between them.